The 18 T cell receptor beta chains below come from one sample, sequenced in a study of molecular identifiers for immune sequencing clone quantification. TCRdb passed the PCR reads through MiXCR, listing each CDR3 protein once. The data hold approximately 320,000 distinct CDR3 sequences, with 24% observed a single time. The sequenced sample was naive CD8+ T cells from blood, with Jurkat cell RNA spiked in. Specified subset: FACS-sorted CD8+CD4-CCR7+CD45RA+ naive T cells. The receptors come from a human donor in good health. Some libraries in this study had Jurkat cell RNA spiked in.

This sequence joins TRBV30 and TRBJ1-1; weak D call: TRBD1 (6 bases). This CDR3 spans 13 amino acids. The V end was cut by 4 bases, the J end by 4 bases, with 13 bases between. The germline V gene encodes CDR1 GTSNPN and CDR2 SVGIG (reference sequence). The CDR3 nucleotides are TGTGCCTGGACTTGGGGGCATGGCACTGAAGCTTTCTTT. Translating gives CAWTWGHGTEAFF.

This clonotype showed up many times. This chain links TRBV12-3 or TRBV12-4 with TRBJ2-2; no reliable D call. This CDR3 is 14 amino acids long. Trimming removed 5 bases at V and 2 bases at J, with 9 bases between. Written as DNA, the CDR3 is TGTGCCAGCAGTCCCGACTTTAACACCGGGGAGCTGTTTTTT. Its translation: CASSPDFNTGELFF.

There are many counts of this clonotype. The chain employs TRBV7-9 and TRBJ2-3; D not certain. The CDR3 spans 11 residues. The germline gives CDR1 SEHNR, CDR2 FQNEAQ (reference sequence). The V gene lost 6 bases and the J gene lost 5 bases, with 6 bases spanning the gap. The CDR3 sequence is CASSRGDTQYF. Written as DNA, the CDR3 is TGTGCCAGCAGTCGAGGAGATACGCAGTATTTT.

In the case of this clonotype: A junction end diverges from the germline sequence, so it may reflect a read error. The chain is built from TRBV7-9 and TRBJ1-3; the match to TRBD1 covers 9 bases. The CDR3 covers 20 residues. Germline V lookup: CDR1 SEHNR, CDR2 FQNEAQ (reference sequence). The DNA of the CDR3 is TGTGCCAGCAGCTTATCAATACAGGGGGCGACCATCAGCTCTGGAAACACCATACATTTT. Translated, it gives CASSLSIQGATISSGNTIHF.

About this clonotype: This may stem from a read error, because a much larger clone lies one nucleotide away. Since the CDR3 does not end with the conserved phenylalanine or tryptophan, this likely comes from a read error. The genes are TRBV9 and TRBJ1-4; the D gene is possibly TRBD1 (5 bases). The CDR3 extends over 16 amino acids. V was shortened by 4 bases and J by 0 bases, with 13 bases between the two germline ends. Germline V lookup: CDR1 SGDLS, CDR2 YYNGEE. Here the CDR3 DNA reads TGTGCCAGCAGCAGGGACGGTGTTGCAACTAATGAAAAACTGTTTTAT. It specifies CASSRDGVATNEKLFY.

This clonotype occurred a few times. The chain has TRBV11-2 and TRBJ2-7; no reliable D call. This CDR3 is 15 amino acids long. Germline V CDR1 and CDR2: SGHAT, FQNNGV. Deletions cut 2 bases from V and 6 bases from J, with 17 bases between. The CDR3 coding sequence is TGTGCCAGCAGCTTAATCCGGGCCTTATCCGCCGAGCAGTACTTC. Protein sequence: CASSLIRALSAEQYF. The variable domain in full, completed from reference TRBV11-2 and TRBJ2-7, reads EAGVAQSPRYKIIEKRQSVAFWCNPISGHATLYWYQQILGQGPKLLIQFQNNGVVDDSQLPKDRFSAERLKGVDSTLKIQPAKLEDSAVYLCASSLIRALSAEQYFGPGTRLTVT.

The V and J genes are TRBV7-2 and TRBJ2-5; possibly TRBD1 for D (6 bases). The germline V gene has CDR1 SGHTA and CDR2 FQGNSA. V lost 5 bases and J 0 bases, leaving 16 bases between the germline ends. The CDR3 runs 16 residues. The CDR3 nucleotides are TGTGCCAGCAGCCAGGGGCCGCCAGGGAACCAAGAGACCCAGTACTTC. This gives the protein CASSQGPPGNQETQYF.

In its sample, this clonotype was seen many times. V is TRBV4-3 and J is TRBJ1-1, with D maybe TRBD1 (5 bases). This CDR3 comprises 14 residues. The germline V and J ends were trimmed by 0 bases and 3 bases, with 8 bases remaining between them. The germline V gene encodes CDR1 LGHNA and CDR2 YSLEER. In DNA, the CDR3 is TGCGCCAGCAGCCAAGATTGGGGGGACACTGAAGCTTTCTTT. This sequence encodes CASSQDWGDTEAFF.

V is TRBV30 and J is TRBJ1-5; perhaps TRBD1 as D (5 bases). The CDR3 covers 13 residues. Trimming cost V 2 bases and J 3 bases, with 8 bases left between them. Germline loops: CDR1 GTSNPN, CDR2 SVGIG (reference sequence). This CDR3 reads CAWSMTVNQPQHF. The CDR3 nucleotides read TGTGCCTGGAGTATGACAGTCAATCAGCCCCAGCATTTT.

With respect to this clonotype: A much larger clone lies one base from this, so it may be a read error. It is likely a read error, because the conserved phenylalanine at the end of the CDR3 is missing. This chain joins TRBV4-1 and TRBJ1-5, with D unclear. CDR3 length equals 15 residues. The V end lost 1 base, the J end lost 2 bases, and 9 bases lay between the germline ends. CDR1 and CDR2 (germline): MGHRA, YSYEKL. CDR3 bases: TGCGCCAGCAGCCAAGTTTTATCTGGCAATCAGCCCCAGCATATT. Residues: CASSQVLSGNQPQHI.

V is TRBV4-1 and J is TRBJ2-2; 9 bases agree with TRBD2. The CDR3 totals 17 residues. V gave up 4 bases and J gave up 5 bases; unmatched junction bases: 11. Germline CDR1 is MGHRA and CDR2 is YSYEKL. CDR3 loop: CASSLAPGLAGTGELFF. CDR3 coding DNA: TGCGCCAGCAGCCTTGCGCCGGGACTAGCAGGAACCGGGGAGCTGTTTTTT.

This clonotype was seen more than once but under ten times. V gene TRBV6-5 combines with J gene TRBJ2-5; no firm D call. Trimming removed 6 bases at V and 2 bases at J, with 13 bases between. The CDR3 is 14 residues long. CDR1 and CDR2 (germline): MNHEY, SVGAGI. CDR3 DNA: TGTGCCAGCAGCCCCGACTTGGTACAAGAGACCCAGTACTTC. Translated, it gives CASSPDLVQETQYF.

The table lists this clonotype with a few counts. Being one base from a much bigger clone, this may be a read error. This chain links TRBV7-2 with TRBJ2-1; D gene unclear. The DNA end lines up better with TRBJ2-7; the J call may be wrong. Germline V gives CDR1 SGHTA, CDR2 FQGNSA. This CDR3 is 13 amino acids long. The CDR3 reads CASSLGLYNEQYF. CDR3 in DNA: TGTGCCAGCAGCTTAGGACTGTACAATGAGCAGTACTTC.

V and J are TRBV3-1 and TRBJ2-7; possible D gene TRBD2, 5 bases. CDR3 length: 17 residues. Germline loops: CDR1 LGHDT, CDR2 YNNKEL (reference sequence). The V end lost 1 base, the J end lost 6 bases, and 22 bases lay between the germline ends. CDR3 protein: CASSQVHSRVHPSEQYF. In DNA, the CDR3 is TGTGCCAGCAGCCAAGTTCACTCGCGGGTCCACCCCTCCGAGCAGTACTTC.

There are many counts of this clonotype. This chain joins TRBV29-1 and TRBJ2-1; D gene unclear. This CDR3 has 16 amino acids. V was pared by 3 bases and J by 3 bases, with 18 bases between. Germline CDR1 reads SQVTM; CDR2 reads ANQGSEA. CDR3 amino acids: CSVDPPAEANYNEQFF. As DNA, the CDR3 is TGCAGCGTTGATCCCCCGGCCGAGGCAAACTACAATGAGCAGTTCTTC.

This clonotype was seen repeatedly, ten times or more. The CDR3 loop reads CASTHSDQPQHF. DNA for the CDR3: TGTGCCAGCACCCACTCAGATCAGCCCCAGCATTTT. The rearrangement joins TRBV12-3 or TRBV12-4 to TRBJ1-5, with unresolved D. Trimming took 7 bases from V and 5 from J, leaving 9 bases between them. CDR3 length: 12 amino acids.

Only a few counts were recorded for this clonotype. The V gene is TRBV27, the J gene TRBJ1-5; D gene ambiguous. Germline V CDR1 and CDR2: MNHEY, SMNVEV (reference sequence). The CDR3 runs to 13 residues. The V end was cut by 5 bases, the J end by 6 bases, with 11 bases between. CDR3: CASSTSLGQPQHF. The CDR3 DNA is TGTGCCAGCAGTACCTCTCTTGGTCAGCCCCAGCATTTT.

CDR3 amino acids: CASSLGLAGGPKQETQYF. The CDR3 region has the DNA TGTGCCAGCAGCTTAGGACTAGCGGGAGGGCCAAAGCAAGAGACCCAGTACTTC. This chain joins TRBV7-6 and TRBJ2-5, with 14 nucleotides matching TRBD2. The V segment lost 1 base and the J segment 2 bases; nucleotides outside the gene matches: 6. From germline, CDR1 is SGHVS and CDR2 FNYEAQ. This CDR3 is built from 18 residues.